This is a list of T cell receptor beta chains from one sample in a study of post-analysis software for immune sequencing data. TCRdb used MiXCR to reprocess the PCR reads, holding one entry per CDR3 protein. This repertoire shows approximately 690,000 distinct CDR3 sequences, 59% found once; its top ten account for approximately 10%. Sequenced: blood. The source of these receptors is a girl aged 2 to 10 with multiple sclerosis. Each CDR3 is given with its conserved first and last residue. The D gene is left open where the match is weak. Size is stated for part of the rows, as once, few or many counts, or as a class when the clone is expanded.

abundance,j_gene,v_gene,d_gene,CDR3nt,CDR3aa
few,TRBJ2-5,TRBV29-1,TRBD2,TGCAGCGTTGGGGGACTAGCGGGAGGGCCGGGCGAGACCCAGTACTTC,CSVGGLAGGPGETQYF
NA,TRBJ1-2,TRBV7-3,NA,TGTGCCAGCAGCCCACAGGGAGACGGCTATGGCTACACCTTC,CASSPQGDGYGYTF
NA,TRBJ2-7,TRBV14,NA,TGTGCCAGCGGATTCTCCAGGGACATATCACCATACGAGCAGTACTTC,CASGFSRDISPYEQYF
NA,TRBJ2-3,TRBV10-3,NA,TGTGCCATCGGGTCCGCGGGATCGACAGATACGCAGTATTTT,CAIGSAGSTDTQYF
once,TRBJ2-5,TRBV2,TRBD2,TGTGCCAGCAGTGTCATAGGCGGGAGACAAGAGACCCAGTACTTC,CASSVIGGRQETQYF
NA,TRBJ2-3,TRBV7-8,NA,TGTGCCAGCAGCTCCGCCGGACAGCGCACAGATACGCAGTATTTT,CASSSAGQRTDTQYF
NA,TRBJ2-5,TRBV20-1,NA,TGCAGTGCTAGAGTCGACAGGTACCAAGAGACCCAGTACTTC,CSARVDRYQETQYF
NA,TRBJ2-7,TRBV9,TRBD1,TGTGCCAGCAGCGTAGAGGGGGACAGCTCCTACGAGCAGTACTTC,CASSVEGDSSYEQYF
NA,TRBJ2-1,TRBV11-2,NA,TGTGCCAGCAGCTCGAGGGCCCCCGGATACAATGAGCAGTTCTTC,CASSSRAPGYNEQFF
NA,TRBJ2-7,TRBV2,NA,TGTGCCAGCAGTGAAGGTGGGTGGGAGCAGTACTTC,CASSEGGWEQYF
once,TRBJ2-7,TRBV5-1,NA,TGCGCCAGCAGCCCAGACTTTTCCTACGAGCAGTACTTC,CASSPDFSYEQYF
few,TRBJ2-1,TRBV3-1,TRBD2,TGTGCCAGCAGCCTTTCTTCTAGCGGGAGGGCCTACAATGAGCAGTTCTTC,CASSLSSSGRAYNEQFF
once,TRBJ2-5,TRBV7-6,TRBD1,TGTGCCAGCAGTTTAGGCGTAGGACAGGGTAGCGAGACCCAGTACTTC,CASSLGVGQGSETQYF
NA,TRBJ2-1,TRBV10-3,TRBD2,TGTGCCATCAGTGAGTCTCTAGCGGAAAACAATGAGCAGTTCTTC,CAISESLAENNEQFF
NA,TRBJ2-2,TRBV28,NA,TGTGCCAGCAGTTTTCATGACACCGGGGAGCTGTTTTTT,CASSFHDTGELFF
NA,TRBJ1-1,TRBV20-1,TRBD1,TGCAGTGCTGAGGACAGGGGAAACACTGAAGCTTTCTTT,CSAEDRGNTEAFF
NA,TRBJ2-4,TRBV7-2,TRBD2,TGTGCCAGCAGCTTAAAACCTCTAGCGGGGGGAAGAAACATTCAGTACTTC,CASSLKPLAGGRNIQYF
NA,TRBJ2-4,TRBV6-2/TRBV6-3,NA,TGTGCCAGCAGCCCGTCAATCCGGGCGGCCCTAGCCAAAAACATTCAGTACTTC,CASSPSIRAALAKNIQYF
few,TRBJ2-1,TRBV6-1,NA,TGTGCCAGCAGTGGGTGGGGGTATGAGCAGTTCTTC,CASSGWGYEQFF
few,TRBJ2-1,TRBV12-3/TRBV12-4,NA,TGTGCCAGCAGCCCCTGGGGTGAGGCAGAGCAGTTCTTC,CASSPWGEAEQFF
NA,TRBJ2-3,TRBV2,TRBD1,TGTGCCAGCAGTAACTTCCGGGACAGGGGAACAGATACGCAGTATTTT,CASSNFRDRGTDTQYF
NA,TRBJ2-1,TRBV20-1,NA,TGCAGTGCTAGAGAGAGCTTCAATGAGCAGTTCTTC,CSARESFNEQFF
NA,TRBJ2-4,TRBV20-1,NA,TGCAGTGCTAACCAGGGGAACATTCAGTACTTC,CSANQGNIQYF